Listed below are T cell receptor beta chains from one sample, sequenced in a study of cytomegalovirus exposure and HLA in healthy donors. Only in-frame clones appear in the TCRdb table, and some are missing; sequencing was by immunoSEQ multiplex PCR. Of about 160,000 clones in the sample, approximately 80% were seen once. The sequenced sample consisted of PBMCs. These receptors all come from a male donor in good health and CMV-seronegative. Each CDR3 is given with its conserved first and last residue. The D gene is left open where the match is weak. Rows may omit the clone size; those that give it use once, few, many or a size class.

v_gene	j_gene	len	abundance	d_gene	CDR3aa	CDR3nt
TRBV7-3	TRBJ2-5	14	NA	TRBD1	CASSAGQGAKTQYF	TGTGCCAGCAGCGCAGGACAGGGGGCAAAGACCCAGTACTTC
TRBV11-2	TRBJ1-4	14	NA	TRBD1	CASNAWDRGEKLFF	TGTGCCAGCAATGCCTGGGACAGGGGTGAAAAACTGTTTTTT
TRBV9	TRBJ2-5	15	NA	TRBD1	CASSLGGQGAETQYF	TGTGCCAGCAGCTTGGGGGGACAGGGGGCAGAGACCCAGTACTTC
TRBV18	TRBJ2-7	15	once	NA	CASSPTQTWPHEQYF	TGTGCCAGCTCACCAACCCAAACCTGGCCCCACGAGCAGTACTTC
TRBV4-2	TRBJ2-2	17	once	NA	CASSQAVGTSNTGELFF	TGTGCCAGCAGCCAAGCGGTGGGGACTTCGAACACCGGGGAGCTGTTTTTT
TRBV9	TRBJ2-1	16	NA	TRBD2	CASSVGGAGGLGEQFF	TGTGCCAGCAGCGTAGGGGGAGCGGGGGGGCTGGGGGAGCAGTTCTTC
TRBV7-9	TRBJ2-7	15	NA	TRBD1	CASSLSRDRVYEQYF	TGTGCCAGCAGCTTAAGCCGGGACAGGGTCTACGAGCAGTACTTC
TRBV7-6	TRBJ1-1	14	NA	TRBD1	CASSAGQLNTEAFF	TGTGCCAGCAGCGCGGGACAGCTGAACACTGAAGCTTTCTTT
TRBV7-9	TRBJ1-4	14	few	TRBD1	CASSSGQLNEKLFF	TGTGCCAGCAGCTCGGGACAGCTGAATGAAAAACTGTTTTTT
TRBV6-1	TRBJ1-5	14	NA	NA	CASSEGGRAGPQHF	TGTGCCAGCAGTGAAGGAGGGAGGGCCGGGCCCCAGCATTTT
TRBV7-2	TRBJ2-1	17	NA	TRBD2	CASISTLAGSSYNEQFF	TGTGCCAGCATATCGACTCTAGCGGGTAGCTCCTACAATGAGCAGTTCTTC
TRBV15	TRBJ2-3	17	NA	TRBD2	CATSIGTSGGLLDTQYF	TGTGCCACCAGCATTGGGACTAGCGGGGGTTTGCTCGATACGCAGTATTTT
TRBV6-5	TRBJ2-7	14	NA	NA	CASSYRDKAYEQYF	TGTGCCAGCAGTTACCGGGACAAGGCATACGAGCAGTACTTC
TRBV27	TRBJ1-1	14	NA	NA	CASSLAGVNTEAFF	TGTGCCAGCAGTTTAGCGGGCGTGAACACTGAAGCTTTCTTT
TRBV27	TRBJ2-3	16	NA	TRBD2	CASSSPLAGVTDTQYF	TGTGCCAGCAGTTCCCCACTAGCGGGAGTGACAGATACGCAGTATTTT
TRBV5-4	TRBJ1-2	16	NA	NA	CASSRPLAGRGYGYTF	TGTGCCAGCAGCCGCCCATTAGCTGGCCGGGGCTATGGCTACACCTTC
TRBV11-2	TRBJ2-7	16	NA	NA	CASSLDPSRGAHEQYF	TGTGCCAGCAGCTTAGATCCGAGCCGCGGGGCCCATGAGCAGTACTTC
TRBV7-9	TRBJ1-5	15	once	NA	CASSSDRHSNQPQHF	TGTGCCAGCAGCTCCGACAGGCATAGCAATCAGCCCCAGCATTTT
TRBV5-1	TRBJ2-7	14	NA	NA	CASSLTGNAYEQYF	TGCGCCAGCAGCTTGACAGGGAATGCCTACGAGCAGTACTTC
TRBV25-1	TRBJ1-4	15	NA	NA	CASSVGVEGGEKLFF	TGTGCCAGCAGCGTGGGAGTTGAGGGAGGAGAAAAACTGTTTTTT
TRBV28	TRBJ1-1	15	few	NA	CASSRSGGRYTEAFF	TGTGCCAGCAGTCGGTCGGGGGGCAGGTACACTGAAGCTTTCTTT
TRBV18	TRBJ2-3	16	NA	TRBD2	CASSLLAGGNTDTQYF	TGTGCCAGCTCACTTCTAGCGGGAGGTAACACAGATACGCAGTATTTT
TRBV19	TRBJ2-3	14	NA	TRBD2	CASKKRGSTDTQYF	TGTGCCAGTAAGAAGCGGGGGAGCACAGATACGCAGTATTTT
TRBV6-4	TRBJ2-7	14	NA	NA	CASTPTDLVYEQYF	TGTGCCAGCACTCCGACAGATTTGGTCTACGAGCAGTACTTC
TRBV10-1	TRBJ1-1	13	few	NA	CAKDGQFDLEAFF	TGCGCCAAAGACGGACAGTTTGATCTTGAAGCTTTCTTT